A selection of T cell receptor beta chains follows, all from one sample in a study of blood T cell repertoires in COVID-19. Sequencing used immunoSEQ multiplex PCR; TCRdb keeps in-frame clones, though not all of them. The sample carries approximately 94,000 clones, roughly 80% recorded once. Sequencing was performed on peripheral blood. All receptors come from a man between 65 and 85 years old with active or convalescent COVID-19. Both conserved end residues are part of each CDR3.

v_gene,j_gene,CDR3aa
TRBV7-2,TRBJ2-7,CASSLPPTYEQYF
TRBV28,TRBJ2-5,CASSLGLQETQYF
TRBV21-1,TRBJ2-7,CASIEGTSSRMHREQYF
TRBV19,TRBJ2-7,CASSPTVSRGEQYF
TRBV7-2,TRBJ2-3,CASSLVGSGGVVDTQYF
TRBV5-5,TRBJ1-4,CASSIPGQGSEKLFF
TRBV7-8,TRBJ2-2,CASSAQVVGSTGELFF
TRBV5-4,TRBJ1-1,CASSLGAERGLGTEAFF
TRBV7-9,TRBJ1-1,CASSLAGQEFEAFF
TRBV5-5,TRBJ2-6,CASSFGGTGLGSGANVLTF
TRBV7-3,TRBJ1-6,CASSYSGNNSPLHF
TRBV6-2/TRBV6-3,TRBJ2-4,CASSYDGAKGLAKNIQYF
TRBV19,TRBJ1-6,CASSHRDRVPLHF
TRBV30,TRBJ2-1,CAWSVLWGTSGYNEQFF
TRBV12-3/TRBV12-4,TRBJ1-6,CASSPGRNSPLHF
TRBV24-1,TRBJ1-2,CATRPSGNYGYTF
TRBV7-2,TRBJ2-7,CASSSTTGGEQYF
TRBV7-6,TRBJ2-1,CASSSTPSSANSYNEQFF
TRBV14,TRBJ2-7,CASSQLVSSYEQYF
TRBV5-4,TRBJ2-1,CASSFRLAGGNEQFF
TRBV19,TRBJ2-5,CASSIVRGPGETQYF
TRBV4-3,TRBJ2-1,CASSQRWTGEDEQFF
TRBV11-2,TRBJ1-3,CASSLTSGGASGNTIYF
TRBV6-1,TRBJ1-1,CASSEAGVLGMNTEAFF
TRBV24-1,TRBJ2-1,CATSRPGTPNNEQFF
TRBV10-3,TRBJ1-4,CAISEWGEVLFF
TRBV4-2,TRBJ2-1,CASSHFGTNNEQFF
TRBV7-2,TRBJ1-1,CASRRDRQNTEAFF
TRBV28,TRBJ1-4,CASSLLWEGTNEKLFF
TRBV5-1,TRBJ1-1,CASSQGVPNTEAFF
TRBV7-3,TRBJ2-1,CASSLKTAPYNEQFF
TRBV5-5,TRBJ1-2,CASSPQEDYGYTF
TRBV5-4,TRBJ1-2,CASSLATTNYGYTF
TRBV7-6,TRBJ2-1,CASSSGTSGFSSYNEQFF
TRBV6-5,TRBJ1-4,CASRGDLIEKLFF
TRBV5-1,TRBJ1-2,CASSINHRGGYGYTF
TRBV28,TRBJ2-2,CASSQVEWTGELFF
TRBV7-9,TRBJ2-2,CASSFGLAGTGELFF
TRBV24-1,TRBJ2-3,CATSDLNLPGGTDTQYF
TRBV14,TRBJ2-7,CASSRSAEQGEGSYEQYF
TRBV19,TRBJ2-7,CASRHTQGSRTYGEQYF
TRBV9,TRBJ2-1,CASSAGTSFQGPYNEQFF
TRBV30,TRBJ1-1,CAWSRGGNTEAFF
TRBV15,TRBJ1-1,CATSTRGRGRTEAFF
TRBV30,TRBJ1-1,CAWSGGRGTEAFF
TRBV7-2,TRBJ2-1,CASSFYGGANNEQFF
TRBV28,TRBJ2-1,CGASGSSYNEQFF
TRBV6-5,TRBJ1-2,CASAPSGTGAGYTF
TRBV11-2,TRBJ1-4,CASSLAPLQDEKLFF
TRBV5-4,TRBJ1-4,CASSPWTGRPNEKLFF
TRBV9,TRBJ2-1,CASTLGTSGNHEQFF
TRBV7-9,TRBJ2-3,CASSHDTDIDTQYF
TRBV29-1,TRBJ1-1,CSAEGQGNTEAFF